Listed here are 27 T cell receptor beta chains from one sample, sequenced in a study of cytomegalovirus exposure and HLA in healthy donors. This PCR relied on a set of 60 Vbeta primers and 13 Jbeta primers. Produced via immunoSEQ multiplex PCR; TCRdb's table is partial and in-frame only. This sample yields about 120,000 clones, of which roughly 66% are seen a single time; 1.5% to 1.7% belongs to the top ten. Sequences were obtained from PBMCs. The receptors here all came from a man younger than 35 in good health and CMV-seronegative.

The chain uses TRBV5-6 and TRBJ1-5; no clear D gene. CDR1 is SGHDT and CDR2 is YYEEEE in the germline V gene. V lost 0 bases and J 2 bases, leaving 3 bases between the germline ends. This CDR3 is 13 amino acids long. For the CDR3, the DNA is TGTGCCAGCAGCTTGGCCGGCAATCAGCCCCAGCATTTT. Its translation is CASSLAGNQPQHF.

CDR3 DNA: TGCAGCGTTGTGGTTTCGGTAGTGAATAATGAGCAGTTCTTC. Amino acids: CSVVVSVVNNEQFF. V is TRBV29-1 and J is TRBJ2-1; D uncertain. CDR1 is SQVTM, CDR2 ANQGSEA, per germline. Trimming left V 4 bases short and J 7 bases short, with 17 bases between. The CDR3 runs 14 residues.

This chain connects TRBV25-1 to TRBJ2-3; D may be TRBD1 (5 bases). The CDR3 sequence is 14 residues long. V was shortened by 5 bases and J by 1 base, with 10 bases between the two germline ends. CDR1 MGHDK and CDR2 SYGVNS come from the germline V gene. CDR3 coding DNA: TGTGCCAGCAGTCACACAGGCCGCACAGATACGCAGTATTTT. Translated, it gives CASSHTGRTDTQYF.

This chain connects TRBV7-2 to TRBJ2-1; the match to TRBD2 covers 10 bases. Germline CDR1 SGHTA, CDR2 FQGNSA. CDR3 length equals 15 residues. V lost 4 bases and J lost 3; bases outside the gene matches: 3. The CDR3 region has the DNA TGTGCCAGCAGCTCACGGACTAGCGGCTACAATGAGCAGTTCTTC. Translated, it gives CASSSRTSGYNEQFF.

This chain joins TRBV9 and TRBJ1-2, with D maybe TRBD1 (6 bases). V lost 0 bases, J lost 5 bases, and 14 bases lay in between. The CDR3 length is 15 residues. Germline V gene lookup returns CDR1 SGDLS and CDR2 YYNGEE. The CDR3 nucleotides are TGTGCCAGCAGCGTAGATCTAAGGGGGGGATATGGCTACACCTTC. Translated: CASSVDLRGGYGYTF.

The V gene is TRBV6-5, the J gene TRBJ1-2; D is undetermined. V was shortened by 4 bases and J by 6 bases, with 18 bases between the two germline ends. The CDR3 is 15 amino acids. Germline V gene lookup returns CDR1 MNHEY and CDR2 SVGAGI. This CDR3 is CASSSLLRDLNGYTF. DNA for the CDR3: TGTGCCAGCAGTTCCCTCCTTAGAGACTTAAATGGCTACACCTTC.

The CDR3 sequence is CASRGSGRSYEQYF. CDR3 DNA: TGTGCCAGCAGGGGTTCTGGCAGGTCCTACGAGCAGTACTTC. J is TRBJ2-7 and V is TRBV5-6; no clear D. CDR1 and CDR2 (germline): SGHDT, YYEEEE. Trimming took off 5 bases at V and 1 base at J, with 13 bases between the two ends. The CDR3 has 14 amino acids.

V gene TRBV11-3 combines with J gene TRBJ2-5, with D possibly TRBD1 on 6 matching bases. V shed 1 base and J shed 5 bases, with 17 bases lying between them. This CDR3 region has 16 residues. The germline gives CDR1 SGHNT, CDR2 YENEEA. The CDR3 DNA reads as TGTGCCAGCAGCTTAGGAGGGGGTGGGCGGACGGAGACCCAGTACTTC. It translates to CASSLGGGGRTETQYF.

The chain has TRBV6-5 and TRBJ1-2; TRBD1 might be the D (5 bases). This CDR3 comprises 13 residues. V lost 7 bases and J lost 6, with 15 bases in between. CDR1 is MNHEY, CDR2 SVGAGI, per germline. The CDR3 reads CASIGGGMDGYTF. The CDR3 coding sequence is TGTGCCAGCATTGGGGGAGGGATGGATGGCTACACCTTC.

The rearrangement links TRBV30 to TRBJ2-5; maybe TRBD2 (5 bases). This CDR3 spans 13 amino acids. Germline lookup yields CDR1 GTSNPN and CDR2 SVGIG (reference sequence). V was clipped by 2 bases and J by 4 bases, with 11 bases between them. The CDR3 DNA reads TGTGCCTGGAGTCGCTCCAGCGGAGAGACCCAGTACTTC. This encodes CAWSRSSGETQYF.

V gene TRBV6-5 combines with J gene TRBJ2-3, with D possibly TRBD1 on 6 matching bases. From germline, CDR1 is MNHEY and CDR2 SVGAGI. This CDR3 region has 16 residues. V was shortened by 0 bases and J by 4 bases, with 14 bases between the two germline ends. In DNA, the CDR3 is TGTGCCAGCAGTTACTCGAGGGAGCCAGGGGCAGATACGCAGTATTTT. It encodes CASSYSREPGADTQYF.

The chain couples TRBV4-3 to TRBJ2-2; 10 bases line up with TRBD2. V shed 0 bases, J shed 5 bases, and the junction held 6 bases outside the gene matches. Germline V gene lookup returns CDR1 LGHNA and CDR2 YSLEER. The CDR3 loop spans 17 amino acids. The CDR3 DNA reads TGCGCCAGCAGCCAAGAGATAGCGGGAGGAAAAACCGGGGAGCTGTTTTTT. Translating gives CASSQEIAGGKTGELFF.

The chain employs TRBV6-5 and TRBJ2-7; unclear D gene. The ends were cut back, 2 bases at V and 0 bases at J, with 11 bases in the middle. The CDR3 length is 15 residues. Germline V gene lookup returns CDR1 MNHEY and CDR2 SVGAGI. CDR3 in DNA: TGTGCCAGCAGTTACAGTACTCGTAGCTCCTACGAGCAGTACTTC. Translating gives CASSYSTRSSYEQYF.

This clone was detected once. CDR3 amino acids: CASNTRDSPKQYF. CDR3 nucleotides: TGTGCCAGCAACACCCGGGACAGCCCTAAGCAGTACTTC. The chain employs TRBV6-5 and TRBJ2-7; 7 nucleotides match TRBD1. V lost 7 bases and J lost 8; bases outside the gene matches: 11. There are 13 residues in the CDR3. Germline CDR1 MNHEY, CDR2 SVGAGI.

The chain couples TRBV9 to TRBJ2-5; weak D call: TRBD2 (6 bases). The CDR3 contains 17 residues. Trimming took off 0 bases at V and 4 bases at J, with 19 bases between the two ends. The germline CDR1 and CDR2 sequences are SGDLS and YYNGEE. The CDR3 protein is CASSVGTSLSLRETQYF. For the CDR3, the DNA is TGTGCCAGCAGCGTAGGCACTAGCCTCTCTCTACGAGAGACCCAGTACTTC.

V is TRBV11-2 and J is TRBJ2-1; the D is unclear. The germline V gene has CDR1 SGHAT and CDR2 FQNNGV. The CDR3 has 15 residues. The V end lost 0 bases, the J end lost 5 bases, and 11 bases lay between the germline ends. DNA for the CDR3: TGTGCCAGCAGCTTAGATATAGTTCTCCACAATGAGCAGTTCTTC. Translating it yields CASSLDIVLHNEQFF. Looking up the rest from reference TRBV11-2 and TRBJ2-1 gives the full variable domain: EAGVAQSPRYKIIEKRQSVAFWCNPISGHATLYWYQQILGQGPKLLIQFQNNGVVDDSQLPKDRFSAERLKGVDSTLKIQPAKLEDSAVYLCASSLDIVLHNEQFFGPGTRLTVL.

The chain couples TRBV6-5 to TRBJ1-5; D may be TRBD1 (5 bases). The CDR3 has 15 amino acids. In germline, CDR1 is MNHEY, CDR2 SVGAGI. V was pared by 5 bases and J by 1 base, with 12 bases between. This chain's CDR3 is CASSRGGASNQPQHF. CDR3 bases: TGTGCCAGCAGTCGTGGAGGGGCCAGCAATCAGCCCCAGCATTTT.

The rearrangement uses TRBV5-1 and TRBJ1-2; TRBD1 matches at 9 bases. CDR1 and CDR2 from the germline V gene are SGHRS and YFSETQ. Trimming cost V 7 bases and J 2 bases; bases outside gene matches: 9. This CDR3 is 15 amino acids long. The chain's CDR3 is CASSGQGVRNYGYTF. The CDR3 DNA sequence: TGCGCCAGCTCGGGACAGGGTGTACGAAACTATGGCTACACCTTC.

A few counts support this clone. The chain joins TRBV11-2 to TRBJ1-1, with TRBD1 identical over 7 bases. Germline V gene sequence: CDR1 SGHAT, CDR2 FQNNGV. V was pared by 4 bases and J by 0 bases, with 2 bases of the junction left unmatched. CDR3 size: 14 residues. The CDR3, as DNA: TGTGCCAGCAGCTCGGGACAGATGAACACTGAAGCTTTCTTT. Protein sequence: CASSSGQMNTEAFF.

The CDR3 spells CASRTGQVGLYEQYF. As DNA, the CDR3 is TGTGCCAGCAGGACGGGACAGGTGGGGCTCTACGAGCAGTACTTC. V and J are TRBV28 and TRBJ2-7; 8 bases map to TRBD1. J was trimmed by 3 bases and V by 6 bases; bases with no gene match: 10. Germline CDR1 reads MDHEN; CDR2 reads SYDVKM. The CDR3 contains 15 residues. Using reference TRBV28 and TRBJ2-7 for the parts outside the CDR3, the full variable domain is DVKVTQSSRYLVKRTGEKVFLECVQDMDHENMFWYRQDPGLGLRLIYFSYDVKMKEKGDIPEGYSVSREKKERFSLILESASTNQTSMYLCASRTGQVGLYEQYFGPGTRLTVT.

This rearrangement joins TRBV7-3 to TRBJ2-7; TRBD2 agrees at 12 bases. The germline V gene has CDR1 SGHTA and CDR2 FQGTGA. J was trimmed by 1 base and V by 5 bases; bases with no gene match: 3. The CDR3 loop spans 15 amino acids. DNA for the CDR3: TGTGCCAGCAGCCCTAGCGGGGGGGATTCCTACGAGCAGTACTTC. Translation gives CASSPSGGDSYEQYF.

This sequence joins TRBV6-5 and TRBJ2-3; 7 nucleotides line up with TRBD1. Germline V CDR1 and CDR2: MNHEY, SVGAGI. The V segment lost 7 bases and the J segment 6 bases; nucleotides outside the gene matches: 13. The CDR3 spans 15 residues. CDR3: CASTALGTVTDTQYF. The CDR3 DNA reads TGTGCCAGCACCGCACTCGGGACAGTTACGGATACGCAGTATTTT.

The V and J genes are TRBV30 and TRBJ2-1; D is perhaps TRBD2 (5 bases). The CDR3 runs 16 residues. Germline CDR1 GTSNPN, CDR2 SVGIG (reference sequence). Trimming left V 4 bases short and J 3 bases short, with 19 bases between. The chain's CDR3 is CAWIEGSGGGYNEQFF. In DNA form, the CDR3 reads TGTGCCTGGATTGAGGGATCCGGAGGAGGCTACAATGAGCAGTTCTTC.

The genes are TRBV9 and TRBJ2-1; 7 bases agree with TRBD2. Losses at the gene ends were 0 bases for V and 3 bases for J; bases not matched to a gene: 6. This CDR3 is 16 amino acids long. Germline V gene lookup returns CDR1 SGDLS and CDR2 YYNGEE. The CDR3, as DNA: TGTGCCAGCAGCGTAGAACTAGCGAGACACTACAATGAGCAGTTCTTC. Amino acid sequence: CASSVELARHYNEQFF. The entire variable domain, with the rest obtained from reference TRBV9 and TRBJ2-1, is as follows: DSGVTQTPKHLITATGQRVTLRCSPRSGDLSVYWYQQSLDQGLQFLIQYYNGEERAKGNILERFSAQQFPDLHSELNLSSLELGDSALYFCASSVELARHYNEQFFGPGTRLTVL.

As for this clone: One end of the junction is discordant with germline, which a read error may explain. J is TRBJ2-7 and V is TRBV30, with 10 positions matching TRBD1. Germline V CDR1 and CDR2: GTSNPN, SVGIG (reference sequence). This CDR3 region has 14 residues. CDR3 amino acids: CAWSVGTGVYGQYF. The CDR3 bases are TGTGCCTGGAGTGTGGGGACAGGGGTTTACGGGCAGTACTTC.

The count of this clone is one. This CDR3 is CSAQGNTEAFF. The CDR3 DNA reads as TGCAGCGCCCAGGGTAACACTGAAGCTTTCTTT. The rearrangement links TRBV29-1 to TRBJ1-1; D may be TRBD1 (5 bases). Per the germline V gene, CDR1 is SQVTM and CDR2 is ANQGSEA. CDR3 length equals 11 residues. The ends were cut back, 7 bases at V and 2 bases at J, with 8 bases in the middle.

This chain connects TRBV5-4 to TRBJ2-5; D may be TRBD2 (6 bases). This CDR3 is built from 13 residues. Germline-derived CDR1 and CDR2 are SGHNT and YYREEE (reference sequence). Trimming took 1 base from V and 5 from J, leaving 9 bases between them. CDR3 coding DNA: TGTGCCAGCAGCTTGCGGGGACTCGAGACCCAGTACTTC. Its translation is CASSLRGLETQYF.